The clone carrying this T cell receptor (beta chain) was seen at least ten times. Its antigen is unknown. The data stem from a study of CD8 T cells in ankylosing spondylitis. The germline V and J ends were trimmed by 0 bases and 2 bases, with 8 bases remaining between them. The CDR3 consists of 14 residues. Each CDR3 protein gets one entry after TCRdb re-called the 5' RACE reads with MiXCR. The sample records more than 300,000 distinct CDR3 sequences, 8% being singletons. General study points: In ankylosing spondylitis blood, a motif of about eight highly homologous TCR beta variants appeared characteristic. Disease-associated clones were reportedly significantly overrepresented in matched ankylosing spondylitis synovial fluid.

The sequence came from a male donor with ankylosing spondylitis. V usage is TRBV12-3 or TRBV12-4 and J usage is TRBJ2-7; unclear D gene. The sequenced sample consisted of blood, either unsorted or a sorted T cell fraction (not recorded which). The CDR3 bases are TGTGCCAGCAGTTTAGCGTTAGAACCCTACGAGCAGTACTTC. Translated: CASSLALEPYEQYF.